A selection of T cell receptor beta chains follows, all from one sample in a study of blood T cell repertoires in COVID-19. Profiled with immunoSEQ multiplex PCR; TCRdb holds only in-frame clones, not every one. The sample holds about 130,000 clones, 75% to 85% seen once. Sequencing input: peripheral blood. The origin of the receptors is a woman aged 70-85 years with COVID-19, enrolled during active disease. Each CDR3 is given with its conserved first and last residue. The order of the fields is clone size, V gene, D gene, J gene, CDR3 protein, CDR3 DNA. The D gene is left open where the match is weak. Size is stated for part of the rows, as once, few or many counts, or as a class when the clone is expanded.

>.|TRBV7-9|.|TRBJ1-1
CASSFWAIMNTEAFF
TGTGCCAGCAGCTTTTGGGCCATCATGAACACTGAAGCTTTCTTT
>.|TRBV27|TRBD1|TRBJ2-7
CASSLQQGLSYEQYF
TGTGCCAGCAGTTTACAACAGGGGCTCTCCTACGAGCAGTACTTC
>few|TRBV20-1|TRBD1|TRBJ2-7
CSAVQGVEQYF
TGCAGTGCTGTTCAGGGGGTGGAGCAGTACTTC
>.|TRBV19|TRBD1|TRBJ1-4
CASSIDSGTGSGKLFF
TGTGCCAGTAGTATAGACTCCGGGACAGGGTCCGGAAAACTGTTTTTT
>.|TRBV2|.|TRBJ1-6
CASSPRGQVNSPLHF
TGTGCCAGCAGTCCACGGGGTCAGGTTAATTCACCCCTCCACTTT
>.|TRBV5-5|.|TRBJ2-4
CASSFLGLNIQYF
TGTGCCAGCAGCTTTCTGGGACTAAACATTCAGTACTTC
>.|TRBV15|.|TRBJ2-7
CATSRGEDYEQYF
TGTGCCACCAGCAGAGGGGAGGACTACGAGCAGTACTTC
>few|TRBV13|TRBD2|TRBJ2-2
CASSPGLAGGPRRTGELFF
TGTGCCAGCAGCCCAGGACTAGCGGGGGGGCCCAGGAGGACCGGGGAGCTGTTTTTT
>.|TRBV6-2/TRBV6-3|.|TRBJ1-2
CASSYSGLMNYGYTF
TGTGCCAGCAGTTACTCAGGACTGATGAACTATGGCTACACCTTC
>.|TRBV5-1|TRBD2|TRBJ2-3
CASSLAGVRDTQYF
TGCGCCAGCAGCCTAGCGGGGGTGAGAGATACGCAGTATTTT
>.|TRBV5-4|.|TRBJ2-1
CASNNQNYNEQFF
TGTGCCAGCAACAACCAGAACTACAATGAGCAGTTCTTC
>.|TRBV21-1|.|TRBJ1-1
CASSGDRETEAFF
TGTGCCAGCAGCGGGGACAGGGAGACTGAAGCTTTCTTT
>.|TRBV6-5|TRBD1|TRBJ1-2
CASSSVWTGSYGYTF
TGTGCCAGCAGTTCAGTATGGACAGGTTCCTATGGCTACACCTTC
>.|TRBV7-9|TRBD2|TRBJ2-3
CASSLGVGTSGTDTQYF
TGTGCCAGCAGCTTAGGAGTTGGGACTAGCGGTACAGATACGCAGTATTTT
>.|TRBV19|.|TRBJ1-1
CASSIARDEAFF
TGTGCCAGTAGTATAGCGCGGGACGAAGCTTTCTTT
>.|TRBV7-6|TRBD2|TRBJ2-5
CASSGPLAGVRETQYF
TGTGCCAGCAGCGGGCCCCTAGCGGGGGTTCGGGAGACCCAGTACTTC
>.|TRBV2|TRBD2|TRBJ2-5
CASTRGGAETQYF
TGTGCCAGCACCCGGGGAGGGGCAGAGACCCAGTACTTC
>.|TRBV10-3|.|TRBJ1-1
CAISEYGQPNTEAFF
TGTGCCATCAGTGAGTACGGACAACCGAACACTGAAGCTTTCTTT
>.|TRBV6-6|.|TRBJ2-7
CASSSIRLEEQYF
TGTGCCAGCAGTTCAATTCGTCTGGAGGAGCAGTACTTC
>.|TRBV10-3|.|TRBJ2-1
CAITNPGLRPYNEQFF
TGTGCCATCACTAATCCGGGACTCCGCCCGTACAATGAGCAGTTCTTC
>.|TRBV7-9|TRBD1|TRBJ2-3
CASSLAMTGGVKDTQYF
TGTGCCAGCAGCTTAGCAATGACAGGGGGAGTGAAAGATACGCAGTATTTT
>.|TRBV6-5|.|TRBJ2-7
CASRDYLSYEQYF
TGTGCCAGCAGGGACTACTTATCCTACGAGCAGTACTTC
>.|TRBV6-2/TRBV6-3|TRBD2|TRBJ2-2
CASSYSRGAGELFF
TGTGCCAGCAGTTACTCACGGGGGGCCGGGGAGCTGTTTTTT
>once|TRBV2|TRBD1|TRBJ2-3
CASSNSGGTDTQYF
TGTGCCAGCAGTAACTCAGGGGGAACAGATACGCAGTATTTT
>once|TRBV4-1|TRBD1|TRBJ1-4
CASSTSGTANEKLFF
TGCGCCAGCAGCACATCCGGGACAGCTAATGAAAAACTGTTTTTT
>.|TRBV9|TRBD1|TRBJ1-2
CASSPRQGRGYTF
TGTGCCAGCAGCCCACGACAGGGCAGAGGCTACACCTTC
>.|TRBV3-1/TRBV3-2|.|TRBJ2-6
CASSHPWGMEGEFLSGANVLTF
TGTGCCAGCAGCCACCCCTGGGGTATGGAGGGAGAGTTTCTCTCTGGGGCCAACGTCCTGACTTTC